These 13 T cell receptor beta chains were all obtained from the same sample, sequenced in a study of Ad26.COV2.S vaccination and SARS-CoV-2 variants. Treatment specified: around 19 received Ad26.COV2.S at low or high dose, single or two shots; about 5 received placebo; per-sample allocation not given. Specimens were obtained on day 63 following the first vaccine or placebo injection. Libraries were prepared by immunoSEQ multiplex PCR; TCRdb keeps only in-frame clonotypes and omits some of them. The sample lists about 440,000 clones, 90% occurring once. Sequencing used peripheral blood, obtained in a trial of Ad26.COV2.S vaccine versus placebo. The source is a person between 18 and 59 years old who received the Ad26.COV2.S COVID-19 vaccine or a placebo.

The genes are TRBV10-1 and TRBJ2-5; D possibly corresponds to TRBD2 (6 bases). Germline-derived CDR1 and CDR2 are WNHNN and SYGVQD (reference sequence). The CDR3 is made up of 14 amino acids. Between the trimmed V and J ends, which lost 8 bases and 1 base, there was a span of 14 bases. Here the CDR3 reads CASLGVGGQETQYF. In DNA form, the CDR3 reads TGCGCCAGCCTGGGGGTCGGGGGCCAAGAGACCCAGTACTTC.

The V call is TRBV9, the J call TRBJ1-1; D perhaps matches TRBD1 (6 bases). The V gene lost 4 bases and the J gene lost 3 bases, with 13 bases spanning the gap. The CDR3 has 14 residues. From germline, CDR1 is SGDLS and CDR2 YYNGEE. The CDR3 region is CASSLGGADTEAFF. DNA of the CDR3: TGTGCCAGCAGCTTAGGGGGGGCGGACACTGAAGCTTTCTTT.

The chain combines TRBV2 with TRBJ2-7; D not resolved. Between the trimmed V and J ends, which lost 0 bases and 1 base, there was a span of 10 bases. The germline CDR1 and CDR2 sequences are SNHLY and FYNNEI. This CDR3 is 15 amino acids long. The DNA for the CDR3 is TGTGCCAGCAGTGAAGCGCTAACCCCATCCTACGAGCAGTACTTC. Residues: CASSEALTPSYEQYF.

V gene TRBV5-6 combines with J gene TRBJ1-1, with 9 bases aligning to TRBD1. Germline values: CDR1 SGHDT, CDR2 YYEEEE. The CDR3 consists of 15 residues. The V segment lost 4 bases and the J segment 2 bases; nucleotides outside the gene matches: 6. CDR3 loop: CASSPGQGINTEAFF. CDR3 in DNA: TGTGCCAGCAGCCCCGGACAGGGGATAAACACTGAAGCTTTCTTT.

The rearrangement links TRBV5-1 to TRBJ1-5; D remains ambiguous. V lost 2 bases and J 1 base, leaving 4 bases between the germline ends. The CDR3 consists of 13 residues. CDR1 and CDR2 (germline): SGHRS, YFSETQ. In DNA, the CDR3 is TGCGCCAGCAGCTTAAGCAGCAATCAGCCCCAGCATTTT. Amino acids: CASSLSSNQPQHF. The complete variable domain, with remaining parts taken from reference TRBV5-1 and TRBJ1-5, reads KAGVTQTPRYLIKTRGQQVTLSCSPISGHRSVSWYQQTPGQGLQFLFEYFSETQRNKGNFPGRFSGRQFSNSRSEMNVSTLELGDSALYLCASSLSSNQPQHFGDGTRLSIL.

The chain is built from TRBV2 and TRBJ2-5; 11 bases agree with TRBD2. The CDR3 contains 15 residues. Trimming took 6 bases from V and 0 from J; bases not matched to a gene: 3. Looked up from germline, CDR1 is SNHLY and CDR2 is FYNNEI. The CDR3 DNA follows: TGTGCCAGCAGCTCGACTAGCGGGAACCAAGAGACCCAGTACTTC. This translates into CASSSTSGNQETQYF.

J is TRBJ1-4 and V is TRBV12-3 or TRBV12-4; D uncertain. The V gene lost 2 bases and the J gene lost 5 bases, with 6 bases spanning the gap. This CDR3 is 13 amino acids long. CDR3 protein: CASSLTGNEKLFF. As DNA, the CDR3 is TGTGCCAGCAGTTTAACGGGGAATGAAAAACTGTTTTTT.

V and J are TRBV11-2 and TRBJ2-2; D is uncertain. The germline CDR1 and CDR2 sequences are SGHAT and FQNNGV. Trimming removed 0 bases from V and 6 bases from J, with 14 bases in between. This CDR3 contains 16 residues. CDR3 sequence (DNA): TGTGCCAGCAGCTTAGAGGGCGGAATGGGTCCCGGGGAGCTGTTTTTT. Translation: CASSLEGGMGPGELFF.

The V call is TRBV4-2, the J call TRBJ2-3; TRBD2 is a possible D gene (6 bases). The germline V gene has CDR1 LGHNA and CDR2 YNFKEQ. CDR3 length equals 15 residues. With 0 bases removed from V and 2 bases from J, the gap between germline ends came to 9 bases. Written as DNA, the CDR3 is TGTGCCAGCAGCCAAGACGGACTAATCACAGATACGCAGTATTTT. Its protein is CASSQDGLITDTQYF.

This chain connects TRBV6-9 to TRBJ2-7; D possibly corresponds to TRBD2 (5 bases). Looked up from germline, CDR1 is MNHGY and CDR2 is SVAAGI. The germline V and J ends were trimmed by 6 bases and 3 bases, with 24 bases remaining between them. The CDR3 sequence is 17 residues long. For the CDR3, the DNA is TGTGCCAGCAGCCCCCCCTCTAGCAGCCAAGGTTTCTACGAGCAGTACTTC. Translating it yields CASSPPSSSQGFYEQYF.

J is TRBJ2-1 and V is TRBV5-1; 9 bases agree with TRBD1. After removal of 5 bases from V and 1 base from J, the junction contained 4 bases not matched to a gene. Looked up from germline, CDR1 is SGHRS and CDR2 is YFSETQ. The CDR3 is 15 residues long. CDR3 sequence: CASRTGTGSYNEQFF. CDR3 nucleotides: TGCGCCAGCAGGACCGGGACAGGGTCCTACAATGAGCAGTTCTTC.

The chain carries TRBV30 and TRBJ1-2, with no clear D. V shed 0 bases and J shed 2 bases, with 10 bases lying between them. This CDR3 has 14 amino acids. Germline-derived CDR1 and CDR2 are GTSNPN and SVGIG (reference sequence). The CDR3 is CAWSVVRINYGYTF. The CDR3 nucleotides are TGTGCCTGGAGTGTAGTGCGTATAAACTATGGCTACACCTTC.

V gene TRBV5-1 combines with J gene TRBJ2-7; the D is unclear. The CDR3 is made up of 13 amino acids. The ends were cut back, 1 base at V and 3 bases at J, with 8 bases in the middle. The germline gives CDR1 SGHRS, CDR2 YFSETQ. This CDR3 is CASSLSDLYEQYF. CDR3 DNA sequence: TGCGCCAGCAGCTTGTCAGACCTCTACGAGCAGTACTTC. Complete variable domain (other parts from reference TRBV5-1 and TRBJ2-7): KAGVTQTPRYLIKTRGQQVTLSCSPISGHRSVSWYQQTPGQGLQFLFEYFSETQRNKGNFPGRFSGRQFSNSRSEMNVSTLELGDSALYLCASSLSDLYEQYFGPGTRLTVT.